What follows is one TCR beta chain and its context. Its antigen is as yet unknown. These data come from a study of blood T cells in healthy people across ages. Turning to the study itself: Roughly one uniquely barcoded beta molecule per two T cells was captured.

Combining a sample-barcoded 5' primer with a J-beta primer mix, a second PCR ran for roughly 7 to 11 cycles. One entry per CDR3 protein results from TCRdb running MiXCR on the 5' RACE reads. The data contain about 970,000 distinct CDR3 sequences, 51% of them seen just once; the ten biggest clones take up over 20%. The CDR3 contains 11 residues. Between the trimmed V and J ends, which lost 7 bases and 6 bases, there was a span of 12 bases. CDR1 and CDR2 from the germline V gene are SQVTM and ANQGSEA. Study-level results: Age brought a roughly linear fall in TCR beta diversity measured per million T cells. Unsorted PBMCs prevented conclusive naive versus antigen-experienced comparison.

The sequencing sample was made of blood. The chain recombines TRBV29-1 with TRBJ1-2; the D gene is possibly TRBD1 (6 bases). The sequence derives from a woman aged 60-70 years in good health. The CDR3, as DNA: TGCAGCGGGGAGGGGGGTGATGGCTACACCTTC. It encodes CSGEGGDGYTF.